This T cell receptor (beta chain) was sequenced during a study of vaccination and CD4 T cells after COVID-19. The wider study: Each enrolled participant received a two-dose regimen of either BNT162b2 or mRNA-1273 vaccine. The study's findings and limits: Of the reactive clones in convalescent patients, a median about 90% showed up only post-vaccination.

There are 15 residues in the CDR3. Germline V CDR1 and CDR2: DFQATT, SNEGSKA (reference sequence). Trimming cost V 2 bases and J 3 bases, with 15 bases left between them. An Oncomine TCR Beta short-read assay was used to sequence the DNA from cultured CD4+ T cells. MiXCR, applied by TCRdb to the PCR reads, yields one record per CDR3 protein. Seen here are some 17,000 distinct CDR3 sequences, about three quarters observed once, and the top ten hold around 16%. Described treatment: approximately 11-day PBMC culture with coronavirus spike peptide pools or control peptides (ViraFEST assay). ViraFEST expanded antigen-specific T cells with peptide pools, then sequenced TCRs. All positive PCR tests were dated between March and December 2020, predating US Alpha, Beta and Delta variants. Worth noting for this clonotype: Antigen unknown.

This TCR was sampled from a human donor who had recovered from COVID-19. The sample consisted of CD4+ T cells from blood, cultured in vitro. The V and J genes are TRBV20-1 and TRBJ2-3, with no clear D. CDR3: CSARIRATGTDTQYF. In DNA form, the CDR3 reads TGCAGTGCTAGAATAAGGGCCACCGGGACAGATACGCAGTATTTT.